These 23 T cell receptor beta chains came from one sample sequenced in a study of identical twins. TCRdb reprocessed the 5' RACE reads with MiXCR, giving one entry per CDR3 protein. The sample holds around 490,000 distinct CDR3 sequences, approximately 16% seen once. This sample was also put to use in a study of yellow fever vaccine responses in identical twins.

Material for sequencing was CD4+ T cells sorted from blood. Receptor source: a woman between 18 and 29 years old in good health.

The rearrangement links TRBV3-1 to TRBJ2-5, with a possible D match to TRBD1 (5 bases). Germline V gene data show CDR1 as LGHDT and CDR2 as YNNKEL (reference sequence). Between the trimmed V and J ends, which lost 1 base and 5 bases, there was a span of 17 bases. This CDR3 region has 16 residues. CDR3 DNA sequence: TGTGCCAGCAGCCAAGTCTCAGGGAAAAAACTCGAGACCCAGTACTTC. Amino acids: CASSQVSGKKLETQYF.

This chain joins TRBV9 and TRBJ2-5; 14 bases fit TRBD2. The CDR3 extends over 17 amino acids. Germline-derived CDR1 and CDR2 are SGDLS and YYNGEE. V was clipped by 0 bases and J by 3 bases; unmatched bases: 4. CDR3 loop: CASSVGLAGGREETQYF. Written as DNA, the CDR3 is TGTGCCAGCAGCGTAGGACTAGCGGGAGGGAGGGAAGAGACCCAGTACTTC.

This chain connects TRBV4-1 to TRBJ2-3; 12 bases map to TRBD2. The CDR3 loop spans 17 amino acids. The germline V gene has CDR1 MGHRA and CDR2 YSYEKL. With V trimmed by 0 bases and J by 1 base, 2 bases remained unmatched. The CDR3 DNA sequence: TGCGCCAGCAGCCAAGAGACTAGCGGGAGTGGCACAGATACGCAGTATTTT. It encodes CASSQETSGSGTDTQYF.

The sample holds many counts of this clonotype. The rearrangement joins TRBV5-1 to TRBJ2-1, with TRBD2 matching over 10 bases. Germline V CDR1 and CDR2: SGHRS, YFSETQ. The V segment lost 0 bases and the J segment 5 bases; nucleotides outside the gene matches: 5. This CDR3 is built from 16 residues. The CDR3 loop is CASSLARTSGNNEQFF. The CDR3 DNA sequence: TGCGCCAGCAGCTTGGCCCGGACTAGCGGCAACAATGAGCAGTTCTTC.

This clonotype was seen a handful of times. This chain uses TRBV4-1 with TRBJ1-2, with D possibly being TRBD1 (5 bases). V dropped 0 bases and J dropped 6 bases, with 14 bases sitting between them. CDR3 length equals 15 residues. Germline V gene lookup returns CDR1 MGHRA and CDR2 YSYEKL. CDR3 amino acids: CASSQDQGGWNGYTF. The CDR3 DNA reads TGCGCCAGCAGCCAAGATCAGGGAGGGTGGAATGGCTACACCTTC.

The chain is built from TRBV20-1 and TRBJ2-7; 8 nucleotides align to TRBD2. Germline V gene lookup returns CDR1 DFQATT and CDR2 SNEGSKA (reference sequence). This CDR3 region has 14 residues. The junction had 5 bases not matched to a gene; V was cut back by 3 bases and J by 1 base. In DNA, the CDR3 is TGCAGTGCTAGTGACCAGCGGGAGTCCTACGAGCAGTACTTC. Protein product: CSASDQRESYEQYF.

The chain couples TRBV7-3 to TRBJ2-1; 8 bases are a match to TRBD2. This CDR3 has 14 amino acids. V shed 6 bases, J shed 7 bases, and the junction held 8 bases outside the gene matches. From germline, CDR1 is SGHTA and CDR2 FQGTGA. This CDR3 reads CASRSGRTANEQFF. In DNA form, the CDR3 reads TGTGCCAGCAGGAGCGGGAGAACGGCAAATGAGCAGTTCTTC.

This rearrangement joins TRBV6-5 to TRBJ2-2; D gene uncertain. CDR1 MNHEY and CDR2 SVGAGI come from the germline V gene. The V gene lost 7 bases and the J gene lost 5 bases, with 8 bases spanning the gap. CDR3 length equals 12 residues. This chain's CDR3 is CASIKTTGELFF. DNA of the CDR3: TGTGCCAGCATTAAAACAACCGGGGAGCTGTTTTTT.

The chain links TRBV5-4 to TRBJ1-1; unclear D gene. V lost 3 bases to trimming and J lost 3 bases, with 15 bases between them. There are 15 residues in the CDR3. Germline values: CDR1 SGHNT, CDR2 YYREEE (reference sequence). The CDR3 region has the DNA TGTGCCAGCAGCTCTGACGCCCCCGGGGACACTGAAGCTTTCTTT. It encodes CASSSDAPGDTEAFF.

The chain joins TRBV29-1 to TRBJ2-1; D not resolved. This CDR3 is built from 13 residues. V lost 5 bases, J lost 5 bases, and 13 bases lay in between. The V gene's germline CDR1 is SQVTM and CDR2 ANQGSEA. Here the CDR3 reads CSVSTTVDNEQFF. In nucleotides, the CDR3 is TGCAGCGTTTCCACCACCGTGGACAATGAGCAGTTCTTC.

The V call is TRBV20-1, the J call TRBJ2-1; D uncertain. Trimming removed 3 bases at V and 7 bases at J, with 16 bases between. Germline lookup yields CDR1 DFQATT and CDR2 SNEGSKA (reference sequence). The CDR3 is 14 amino acids. The CDR3 protein is CSASASLFTNEQFF. The CDR3 nucleotides read TGCAGTGCTAGCGCAAGTCTCTTCACGAATGAGCAGTTCTTC.

This clonotype was seen only a few times. The CDR3 nucleotides read TGTGCCAGCAGCCCCGGGGGAGCGGGAGATCACGAGCAGTACTTC. Protein: CASSPGGAGDHEQYF. J is TRBJ2-7 and V is TRBV12-3 or TRBV12-4; 8 bases line up with TRBD2. The CDR3 has 15 residues. V gave up 6 bases and J gave up 5 bases; unmatched junction bases: 12.

This clonotype showed up many times. This chain connects TRBV20-1 to TRBJ2-3; TRBD2 aligns across 12 bases. Trimming took 6 bases from V and 8 from J; bases not matched to a gene: 6. The germline V gene has CDR1 DFQATT and CDR2 SNEGSKA (reference sequence). This CDR3 has 13 amino acids. The CDR3 coding sequence is TGCAGTGCCAGACTAGCGGGGGTCGGTACGCAGTATTTT. This codes for CSARLAGVGTQYF.

This clonotype was counted a few times. The gene calls are TRBV4-1 and TRBJ1-2; D uncertain. Germline CDR1 and CDR2: MGHRA and YSYEKL. The CDR3 has 14 amino acids. With 0 bases removed from V and 3 bases from J, the gap between germline ends came to 8 bases. CDR3 sequence (DNA): TGCGCCAGCAGCCAAGATAGGGATTACTATGGCTACACCTTC. This codes for CASSQDRDYYGYTF.

This clonotype appeared a few times. The chain recombines TRBV5-1 with TRBJ2-7; D remains unclear. Trimming pared 6 bases from V and 3 bases from J, leaving 7 bases between. The germline gives CDR1 SGHRS, CDR2 YFSETQ. This CDR3 region has 11 residues. CDR3 nucleotide sequence: TGCGCCAGCACCTGGGACTACGAGCAGTACGTC. Its translation is CASTWDYEQYV.

This clonotype was counted a few times. V is TRBV5-1 and J is TRBJ2-7; weak D call: TRBD1 (5 bases). Trimming removed 0 bases from V and 4 bases from J, with 11 bases in between. This CDR3 has 14 residues. Germline lookup yields CDR1 SGHRS and CDR2 YFSETQ. This chain's CDR3 is CASSLGQGMYEQYF. The CDR3 DNA follows: TGCGCCAGCAGCTTGGGGCAGGGAATGTACGAGCAGTACTTC.

The chain combines TRBV6-1 with TRBJ1-2; D is possibly TRBD1 (5 bases). CDR3 length: 14 residues. Deletions cut 6 bases from V and 5 bases from J, with 16 bases between. Germline V gene lookup returns CDR1 MNHNS and CDR2 SASEGT. CDR3 in DNA: TGTGCCAGCAGCCCCAGGGATTTCGGGTATGGCTACACCTTC. Translated, it gives CASSPRDFGYGYTF.

J is TRBJ1-5 and V is TRBV20-1; D is possibly TRBD1 (5 bases). Trimming took off 5 bases at V and 0 bases at J, with 17 bases between the two ends. Per germline, CDR1 DFQATT and CDR2 SNEGSKA (reference sequence). The CDR3 covers 16 residues. The CDR3 region has the DNA TGCAGTGCTGTCGTCGGGGGATTCCGTAGCAATCAGCCCCAGCATTTT. It encodes CSAVVGGFRSNQPQHF.

This rearrangement joins TRBV20-1 to TRBJ2-1, with D perhaps matching TRBD1 or TRBD2 (6 bases each). Looked up from germline, CDR1 is DFQATT and CDR2 is SNEGSKA (reference sequence). This CDR3 has 14 residues. V lost 6 bases, J lost 6 bases, and 18 bases lay in between. CDR3 bases: TGCAGTGCCCCTAGGGGGGAGTCCCGCAATGAGCAGTTCTTC. It specifies CSAPRGESRNEQFF.

There are many counts of this clonotype. The chain carries TRBV9 and TRBJ2-2, with TRBD2 matching 9 bases. J gave up 5 bases and V 5 bases, and 4 bases lay outside the gene matches. This CDR3 region has 14 residues. Germline V gives CDR1 SGDLS, CDR2 YYNGEE. DNA of the CDR3: TGTGCCAGCAGGGGACTAGCTGAGACCGGGGAGCTGTTTTTT. This sequence encodes CASRGLAETGELFF.

The chain employs TRBV20-1 and TRBJ1-5; perhaps TRBD1 as D (5 bases). Germline CDR1 reads DFQATT; CDR2 reads SNEGSKA (reference sequence). The CDR3 totals 16 residues. Trimming shortened V by 0 bases and J by 0 bases, and 12 bases separated the two germline ends. The CDR3 loop reads CSARDPQGYSNQPQHF. As DNA, the CDR3 is TGCAGTGCTAGAGACCCCCAGGGCTATAGCAATCAGCCCCAGCATTTT.

V gene TRBV12-3 or TRBV12-4 combines with J gene TRBJ2-2; 9 nucleotides align to TRBD1. The CDR3 spans 16 residues. Unmatched junction bases numbered 11, after V lost 5 bases and J lost 7 bases. CDR3 sequence reads: CASSPLRQGVGGELFF. The CDR3 DNA follows: TGTGCCAGCAGTCCCCTCCGACAGGGGGTGGGCGGGGAGCTGTTTTTT.

V gene TRBV19 combines with J gene TRBJ2-7; 8 nucleotides line up with TRBD2. The V segment lost 5 bases and the J segment 5 bases; nucleotides outside the gene matches: 8. This CDR3 spans 14 amino acids. Germline V CDR1 and CDR2: LNHDA, SQIVND (reference sequence). CDR3 in amino acids: CASSPRTSSDEQYF. CDR3 bases: TGTGCCAGTAGTCCCCGGACTAGCAGCGACGAGCAGTACTTC.